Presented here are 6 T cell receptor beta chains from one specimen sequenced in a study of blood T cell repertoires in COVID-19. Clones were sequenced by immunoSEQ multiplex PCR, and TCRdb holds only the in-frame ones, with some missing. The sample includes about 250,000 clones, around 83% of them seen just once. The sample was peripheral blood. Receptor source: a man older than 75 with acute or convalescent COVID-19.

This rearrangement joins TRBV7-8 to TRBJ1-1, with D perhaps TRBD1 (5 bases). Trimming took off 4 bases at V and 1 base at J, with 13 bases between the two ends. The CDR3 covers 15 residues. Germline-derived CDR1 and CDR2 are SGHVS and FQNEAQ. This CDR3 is CASSSRWGGNTEAFF. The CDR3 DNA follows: TGTGCCAGCAGCTCCAGATGGGGGGGGAACACTGAAGCTTTCTTT.

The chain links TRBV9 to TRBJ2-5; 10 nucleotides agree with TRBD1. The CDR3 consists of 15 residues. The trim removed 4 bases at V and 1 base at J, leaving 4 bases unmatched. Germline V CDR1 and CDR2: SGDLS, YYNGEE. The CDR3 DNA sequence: TGTGCCAGCAGCCGGACAGGGGGTGGCCAAGAGACCCAGTACTTC. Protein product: CASSRTGGGQETQYF.

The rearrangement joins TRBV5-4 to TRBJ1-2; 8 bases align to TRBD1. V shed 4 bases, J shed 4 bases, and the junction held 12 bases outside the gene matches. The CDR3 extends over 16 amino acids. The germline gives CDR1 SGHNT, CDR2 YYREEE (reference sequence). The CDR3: CASSPNIGQGGYGYTF. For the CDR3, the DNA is TGTGCCAGCAGCCCAAATATCGGACAGGGAGGCTATGGCTACACCTTC.

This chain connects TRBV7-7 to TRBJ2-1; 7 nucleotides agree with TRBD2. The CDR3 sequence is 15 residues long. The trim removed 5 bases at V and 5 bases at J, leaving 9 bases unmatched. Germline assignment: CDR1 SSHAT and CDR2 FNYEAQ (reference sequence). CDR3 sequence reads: CASSPLKRDDNEQFF. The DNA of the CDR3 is TGTGCCAGCAGCCCCCTTAAGCGGGACGACAATGAGCAGTTCTTC.

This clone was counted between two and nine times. DNA of the CDR3: TGTGCCAGCAGTTCGTCGGCAGGGTATGGCTACACCTTC. Its translation: CASSSSAGYGYTF. V gene TRBV12-3 or TRBV12-4 combines with J gene TRBJ1-2, with TRBD1 as a possible D gene (5 bases). There are 13 residues in the CDR3. V was pared by 4 bases and J by 5 bases, with 11 bases between.

CDR3 amino acids: CASSFLPSGNYEQYF. The CDR3 DNA reads TGCGCCAGCAGCTTCCTCCCTAGCGGGAATTACGAGCAGTACTTC. The V call is TRBV5-1, the J call TRBJ2-7, with TRBD2 matching 9 bases. This CDR3 contains 15 residues. Per germline, CDR1 SGHRS and CDR2 YFSETQ. The V segment lost 2 bases and the J segment 4 bases; nucleotides outside the gene matches: 7.